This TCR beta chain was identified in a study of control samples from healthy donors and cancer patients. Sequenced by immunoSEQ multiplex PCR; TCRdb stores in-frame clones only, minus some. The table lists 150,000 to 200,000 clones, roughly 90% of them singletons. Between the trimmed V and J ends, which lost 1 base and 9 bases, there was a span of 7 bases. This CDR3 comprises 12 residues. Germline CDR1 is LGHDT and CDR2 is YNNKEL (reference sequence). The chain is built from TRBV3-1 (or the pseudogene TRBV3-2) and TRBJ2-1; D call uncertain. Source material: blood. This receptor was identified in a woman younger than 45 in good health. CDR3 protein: CASSQVFGEQFF. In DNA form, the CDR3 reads TGTGCCAGCAGCCAAGTTTTCGGTGAGCAGTTCTTC.